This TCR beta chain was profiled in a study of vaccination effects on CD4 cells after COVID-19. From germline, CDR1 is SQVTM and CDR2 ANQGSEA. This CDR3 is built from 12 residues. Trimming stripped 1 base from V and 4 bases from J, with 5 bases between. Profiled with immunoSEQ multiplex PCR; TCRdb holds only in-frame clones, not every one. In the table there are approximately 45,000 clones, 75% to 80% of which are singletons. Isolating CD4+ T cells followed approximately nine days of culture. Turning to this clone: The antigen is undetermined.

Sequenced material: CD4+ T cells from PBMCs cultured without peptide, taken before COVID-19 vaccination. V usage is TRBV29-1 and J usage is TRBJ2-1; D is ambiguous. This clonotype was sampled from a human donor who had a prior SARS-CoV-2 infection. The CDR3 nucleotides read TGCAGCGTTGAAGCGCCTTACAATGAGCAGTTCTTC. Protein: CSVEAPYNEQFF.